Sequencing of this T cell receptor beta chain was carried out in a study of blood T cell repertoires in COVID-19 (dated by TCRdb to about 2020). Turning to the overall study: Collaborator samples came from the United States, Italy and Spain and covered acute and convalescent phases of COVID-19. The prospective study material was composed of cDNA or gDNA derived from T cells, B-cell-depleted T cells, or PBMCs. Subjects who had been exposed to COVID-19, were actively infected with it, or had recovered from it provided the deeply sampled blood TCRbeta repertoires that made up the dataset. The repertoires were made available in a free public database intended to serve as a resource for research on the immune response to SARS-CoV-2. Samples came from the ongoing ImmuneRACE study (first 160 participants) plus 1,254 subjects from 6 global collaborators. The sample metadata nearly always contained a de-identified subject ID, COVID-19 status, age in years and sex. Where HLA class I and class II types were available, the types were taken from metadata supplied by the sample provider, not from assay-based typing.

Enrolling through a virtual design, the prospective study's participants ranged in age from about 18 to 100 years and lived across 24 United States geographic areas. To assign participants to cohorts, the prospective study relied on clinical history that participants themselves reported in a screening survey and a study questionnaire. ImmuneRACE Cohort 3 recovered participants were defined by two consecutive negative NP/OP PCR tests, healthcare professional clearance, or symptom resolution. In the prospective study, mobile phlebotomists collected whole blood, serum and a nasopharyngeal or oropharyngeal swab from each participant. Prospective study participants could optionally give additional blood draws and questionnaires over an approximately two-month period. Prospective study blood samples were shipped either frozen or at room temperature before DNA extraction. As concerns this clone: Its antigen is not yet known. Per-base qualities were not stored, and no clone one base away is much larger.

On the study overall, not on this receptor specifically: How much clinical and demographic metadata was included differed by source and by participant, and the metadata was provided uncurated.

CDR1 and CDR2 (LGHDT, YNNKEL) derive from the germline V gene (reference sequence). Inclusive of the bounding cysteine and phenylalanine, the CDR3 is 18 residues long. Only the CDR3 portion is preserved as DNA: 54 bases, with reading frame beginning at the first base. V loses 6 bases at its end and J loses 3 bases; junction bases beyond the gene matches: 10. TCRbeta CDR3 regions were amplified from genomic DNA using the immunoSEQ Assay, a bias-controlled multiplex PCR. Per the authors' processing: The number of nucleated cells in each sample was estimated by amplification of reference gene primers within the assay. To quantify the absolute abundance of each unique TCRbeta CDR3 rearrangement, sequence reads were collapsed and filtered. For each sample, productive Simpson clonality was calculated as the square root of Simpson's diversity index over productive rearrangements. This immuneACCESS table, as held by TCRdb, lists in-frame sequences with V and J called but not all clones. Of the missing ones, under half trace to an unresolved V gene in checked studies; the others have no known cause. The V and J calls and clone size come from that table; D and trimming were worked out from the DNA. For this sample the table gives about 170,000 clones, of which approximately 80% were detected only once. The ten largest clonotypes hold roughly 12% of the sample.

Rearrangement joined TRBV3-1 (or the pseudogene TRBV3-2) to TRBJ2-2; 13 central nucleotides agree with TRBD2. The sequencing input was PBMCs or T cells enriched from blood (not recorded which). This receptor was obtained from a man aged 50 or older who had recovered from COVID-19. The nucleotide sequence is given as TGTGCCAGCAGACTTCACCGACTAGCGGGGGGCCACACCGGGGAGCTGTTTTTT. It translates to CASRLHRLAGGHTGELFF.